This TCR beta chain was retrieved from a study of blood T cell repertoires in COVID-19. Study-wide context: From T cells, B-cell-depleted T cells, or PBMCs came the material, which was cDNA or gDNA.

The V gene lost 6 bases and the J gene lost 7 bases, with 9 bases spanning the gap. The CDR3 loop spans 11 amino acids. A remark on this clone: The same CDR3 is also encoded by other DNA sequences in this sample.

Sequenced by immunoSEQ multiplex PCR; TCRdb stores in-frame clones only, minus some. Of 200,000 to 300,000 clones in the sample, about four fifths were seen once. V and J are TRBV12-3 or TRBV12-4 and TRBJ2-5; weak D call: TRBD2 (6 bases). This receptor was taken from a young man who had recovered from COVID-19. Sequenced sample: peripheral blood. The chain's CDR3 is CASSSGGTQYF. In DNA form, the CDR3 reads TGTGCCAGCAGCTCCGGGGGGACCCAGTACTTC.